The present T cell receptor beta chain was sequenced within a study of post-analysis software for immune sequencing data (dated by TCRdb to the mid-2010s). Background for the entire study: Recorded disease courses included relapsing-remitting, secondary progressive and progressive-relapsing multiple sclerosis, with some patients lacking subtype annotation. The patient repertoires were set against 10 to 11 previously published healthy control repertoires from donors whose ages ranged from roughly 6 to 25 years. A subset of samples was prepared in parallel using single-end sample barcoding, then pooled and co-amplified after Illumina adapter ligation.

What the authors observed across the whole study: When samples were clustered directly using the F measure, samples prepared in the same batch co-clustered strongly, which prompted a batch-effect correction. The control group was slightly older than the multiple sclerosis patient group. Multiple sclerosis patients had significantly lower normalized Chao1 diversity than controls, a result that suggests substantial peripheral T-cell clonal expansion. Significantly higher frequencies in patients than in controls were found for several TRBV segments, including TRBV5-6, TRBV5-1 and TRBV20-1.

To demonstrate the VDJtools post-analysis software, TCR beta repertoires were profiled from the peripheral blood of 13 young patients with multiple sclerosis. The patients with multiple sclerosis were children and adolescents between roughly 6 and 17 years of age. About this clonotype: No antigen is known for it. No base quality values were provided; no much bigger clone lies one nucleotide off.

Libraries were made using PCR. Sequencing was performed on an Illumina HiSeq 2500. To reduce PCR and sequencing biases, unique molecular identifiers were incorporated into the TCR beta cDNA libraries. Per 1 to 10 million input T cells, around 500,000 cDNA molecules were obtained, such that each molecule approximated one T cell. Patient libraries were prepared and sequenced with the same protocol used for the earlier healthy control dataset. Within a given batch, samples were prepared together, multiplexed and sequenced on the same HiSeq lane. For the original study's pipeline: MIGEC handled the raw barcoded reads, throwing out single-read molecular identifier groups before consensus assembly and CDR3 extraction. Clonotype tables were post-analysed with VDJtools, and diversity was normalized by down-sampling all datasets to the smallest sample size. Repertoire overlap clustering matched CDR3 amino acid but not nucleotide sequences to correct batch-related cross-sample contamination. Starting from the raw public reads, TCRdb applied fastp trimming at Q25, assembled clones with MiXCR and retained in-frame beta chains. Rows merge per CDR3 protein into single entries with the most common DNA and genes. These V and J calls originate from TCRdb's pipeline instead of the authors' own analysis. A total of about 210,000 distinct CDR3 sequences appear in this sample, roughly 28% of them only once. The top ten hold roughly 3.4% of the sample.

For CDR1 and CDR2, the germline V gene (reference sequence) lists SGHKS and YYEKEE. V is pruned by 4 bases and J by 3 bases, leaving 5 bases of the junction without a gene match. From the cysteine up to the phenylalanine, the CDR3 has a length of 15 residues. Solely the CDR3 DNA is kept, with 45 bases framed from the first base. This receptor was taken from a girl younger than 18 with multiple sclerosis. The material sequenced was blood. The V gene is TRBV5-5 and the J gene is TRBJ2-3; a stretch of 10 junction bases matches TRBD1. The CDR3 amino acid sequence is: CASSKGQGRTDTQYF. The nucleotides read TGTGCCAGCAGCAAGGGACAGGGGAGAACAGATACGCAGTATTTT.